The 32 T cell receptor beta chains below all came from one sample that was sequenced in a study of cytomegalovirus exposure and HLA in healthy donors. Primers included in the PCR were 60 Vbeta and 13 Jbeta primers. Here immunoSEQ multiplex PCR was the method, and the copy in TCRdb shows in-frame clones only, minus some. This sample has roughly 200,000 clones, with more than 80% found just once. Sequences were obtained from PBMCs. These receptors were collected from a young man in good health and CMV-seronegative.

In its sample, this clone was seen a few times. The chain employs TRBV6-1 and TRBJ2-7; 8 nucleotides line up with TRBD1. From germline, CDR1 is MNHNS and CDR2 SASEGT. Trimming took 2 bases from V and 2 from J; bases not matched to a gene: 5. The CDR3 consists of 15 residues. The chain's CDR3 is CASSENPGGPYEQYF. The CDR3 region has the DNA TGTGCCAGCAGTGAAAATCCAGGGGGCCCCTACGAGCAGTACTTC.

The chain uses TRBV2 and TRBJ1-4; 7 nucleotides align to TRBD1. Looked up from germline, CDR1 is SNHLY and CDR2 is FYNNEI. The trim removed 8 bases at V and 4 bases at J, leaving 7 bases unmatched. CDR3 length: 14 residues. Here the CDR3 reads CASSTGQFNEKLFF. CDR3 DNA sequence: TGTGCCAGCTCCACGGGACAGTTTAATGAAAAACTGTTTTTT.

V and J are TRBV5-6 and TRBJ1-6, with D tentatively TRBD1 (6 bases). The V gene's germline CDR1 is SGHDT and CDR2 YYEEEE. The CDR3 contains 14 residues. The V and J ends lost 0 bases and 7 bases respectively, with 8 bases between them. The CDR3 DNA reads TGTGCCAGCAGCTTGGCGGGGGGCAATTCACCCCTCCACTTT. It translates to CASSLAGGNSPLHF.

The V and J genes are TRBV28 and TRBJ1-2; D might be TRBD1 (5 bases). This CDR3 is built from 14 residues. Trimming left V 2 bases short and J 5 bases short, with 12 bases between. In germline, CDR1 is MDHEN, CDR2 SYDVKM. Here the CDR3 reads CASSLVEGQYGYTF. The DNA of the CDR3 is TGTGCCAGCAGTTTAGTGGAGGGGCAGTATGGCTACACCTTC.

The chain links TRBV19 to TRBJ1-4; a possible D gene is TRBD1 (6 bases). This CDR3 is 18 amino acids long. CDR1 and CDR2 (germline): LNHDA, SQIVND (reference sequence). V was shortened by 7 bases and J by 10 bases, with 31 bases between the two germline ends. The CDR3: CASTDTSRPGHGSAKLFF. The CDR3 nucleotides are TGTGCCAGTACCGATACCAGCAGGCCGGGACACGGGTCGGCAAAACTGTTTTTT.

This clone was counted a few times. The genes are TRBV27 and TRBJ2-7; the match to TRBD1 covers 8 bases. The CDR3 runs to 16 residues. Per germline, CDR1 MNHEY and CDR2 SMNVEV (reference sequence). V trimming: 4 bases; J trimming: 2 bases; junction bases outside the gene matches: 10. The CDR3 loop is CASSSGQGRTPYEQYF. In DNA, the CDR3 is TGTGCCAGCAGTTCAGGACAGGGCCGGACCCCCTACGAGCAGTACTTC.

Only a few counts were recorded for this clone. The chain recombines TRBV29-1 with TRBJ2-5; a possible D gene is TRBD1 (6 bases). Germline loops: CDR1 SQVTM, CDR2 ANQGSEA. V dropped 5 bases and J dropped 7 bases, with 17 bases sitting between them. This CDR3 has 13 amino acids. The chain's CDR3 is CSVMPGQGPTQYF. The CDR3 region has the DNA TGCAGCGTTATGCCGGGACAAGGACCGACCCAGTACTTC.

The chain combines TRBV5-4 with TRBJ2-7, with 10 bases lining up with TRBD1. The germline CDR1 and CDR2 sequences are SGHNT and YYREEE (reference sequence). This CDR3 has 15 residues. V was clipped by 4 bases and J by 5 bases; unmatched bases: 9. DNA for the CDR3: TGTGCCAGCAGCCATTCCGGGACAGGGGCGCACGAGCAGTACTTC. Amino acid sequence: CASSHSGTGAHEQYF.

CDR3 sequence reads: CASNSGGGANYGYTF. The CDR3, as DNA: TGTGCCAGCAACTCAGGGGGCGGCGCTAACTATGGCTACACCTTC. This chain connects TRBV28 to TRBJ1-2, with 8 bases that match TRBD1. This CDR3 has 15 residues. CDR1 is MDHEN and CDR2 is SYDVKM in the germline V gene. Trimming took 7 bases from V and 0 from J; bases not matched to a gene: 7.

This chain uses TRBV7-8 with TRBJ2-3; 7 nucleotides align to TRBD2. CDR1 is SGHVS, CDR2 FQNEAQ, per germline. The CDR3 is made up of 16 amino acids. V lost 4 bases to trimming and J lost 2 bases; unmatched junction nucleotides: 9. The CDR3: CASSWAAGGNTDTQYF. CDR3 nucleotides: TGTGCCAGCAGCTGGGCAGCCGGGGGGAACACAGATACGCAGTATTTT.

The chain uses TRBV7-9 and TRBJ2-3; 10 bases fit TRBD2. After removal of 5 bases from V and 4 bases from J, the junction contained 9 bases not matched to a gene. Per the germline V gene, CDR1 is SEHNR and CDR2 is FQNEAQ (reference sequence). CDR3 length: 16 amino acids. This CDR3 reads CASSQGPSGGADTQYF. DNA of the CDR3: TGTGCCAGCAGCCAGGGGCCTAGCGGGGGAGCAGATACGCAGTATTTT. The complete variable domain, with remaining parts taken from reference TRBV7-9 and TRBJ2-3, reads DTGVSQNPRHKITKRGQNVTFRCDPISEHNRLYWYRQTLGQGPEFLTYFQNEAQLEKSRLLSDRFSAERPKGSFSTLEIQRTEQGDSAMYLCASSQGPSGGADTQYFGPGTRLTVL.

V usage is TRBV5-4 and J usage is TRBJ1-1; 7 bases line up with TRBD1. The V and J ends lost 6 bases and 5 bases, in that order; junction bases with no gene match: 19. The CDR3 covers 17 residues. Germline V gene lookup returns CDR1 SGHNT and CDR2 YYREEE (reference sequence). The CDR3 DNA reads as TGTGCCAGCACCCCCGGACAGGTTGGAACTCCCACTACTGAAGCTTTCTTT. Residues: CASTPGQVGTPTTEAFF. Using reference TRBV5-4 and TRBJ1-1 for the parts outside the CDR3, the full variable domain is ETGVTQSPTHLIKTRGQQVTLRCSSQSGHNTVSWYQQALGQGPQFIFQYYREEENGRGNFPPRFSGLQFPNYSSELNVNALELDDSALYLCASTPGQVGTPTTEAFFGQGTRLTVV.

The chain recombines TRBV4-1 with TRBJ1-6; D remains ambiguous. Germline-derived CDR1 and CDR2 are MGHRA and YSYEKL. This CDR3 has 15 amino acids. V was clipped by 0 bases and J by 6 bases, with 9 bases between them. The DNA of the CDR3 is TGCGCCAGCAGCCAAGATTTAGCCCTTAATTCACCCCTCCACTTT. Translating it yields CASSQDLALNSPLHF.

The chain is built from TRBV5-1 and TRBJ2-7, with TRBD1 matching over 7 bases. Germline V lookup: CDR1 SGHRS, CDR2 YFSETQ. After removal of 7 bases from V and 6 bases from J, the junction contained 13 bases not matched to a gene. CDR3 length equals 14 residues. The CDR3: CASGETGLVREQYF. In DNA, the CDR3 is TGCGCCAGCGGGGAGACAGGGTTGGTCCGCGAGCAGTACTTC. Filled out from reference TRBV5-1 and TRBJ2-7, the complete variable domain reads KAGVTQTPRYLIKTRGQQVTLSCSPISGHRSVSWYQQTPGQGLQFLFEYFSETQRNKGNFPGRFSGRQFSNSRSEMNVSTLELGDSALYLCASGETGLVREQYFGPGTRLTVT.

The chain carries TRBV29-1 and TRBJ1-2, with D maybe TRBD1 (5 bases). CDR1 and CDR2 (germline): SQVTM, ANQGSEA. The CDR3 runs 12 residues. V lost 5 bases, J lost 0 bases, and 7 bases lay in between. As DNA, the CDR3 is TGCAGCGTTACAGGAGCTAACTATGGCTACACCTTC. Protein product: CSVTGANYGYTF.

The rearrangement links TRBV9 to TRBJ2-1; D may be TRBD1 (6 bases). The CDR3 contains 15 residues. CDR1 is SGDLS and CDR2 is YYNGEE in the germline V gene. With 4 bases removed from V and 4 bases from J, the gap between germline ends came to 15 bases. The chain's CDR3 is CASSSRPGQYNEQFF. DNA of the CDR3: TGTGCCAGCAGCTCCCGACCAGGACAGTACAATGAGCAGTTCTTC.

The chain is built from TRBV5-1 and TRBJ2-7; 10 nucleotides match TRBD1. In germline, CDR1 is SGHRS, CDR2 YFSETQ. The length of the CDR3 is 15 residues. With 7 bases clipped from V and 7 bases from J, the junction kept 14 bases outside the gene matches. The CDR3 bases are TGCGCCAGCTCCTTCACGGGACAGGGGATGGGAGAGCAGTACTTC. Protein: CASSFTGQGMGEQYF.

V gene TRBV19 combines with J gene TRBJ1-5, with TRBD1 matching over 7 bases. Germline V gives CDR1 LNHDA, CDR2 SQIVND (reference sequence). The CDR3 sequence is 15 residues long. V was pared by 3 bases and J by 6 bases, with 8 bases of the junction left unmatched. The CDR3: CASSMNRGEFQPQHF. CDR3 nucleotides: TGTGCCAGTAGTATGAACAGGGGAGAGTTTCAGCCCCAGCATTTT.

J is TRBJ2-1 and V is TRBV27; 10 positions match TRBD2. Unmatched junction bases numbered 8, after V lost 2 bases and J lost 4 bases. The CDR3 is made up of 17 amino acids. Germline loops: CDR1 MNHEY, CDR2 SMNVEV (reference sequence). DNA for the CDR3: TGTGCCAGCAGTTTAACACCCGGGACTAGCGATTACAATGAGCAGTTCTTC. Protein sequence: CASSLTPGTSDYNEQFF.

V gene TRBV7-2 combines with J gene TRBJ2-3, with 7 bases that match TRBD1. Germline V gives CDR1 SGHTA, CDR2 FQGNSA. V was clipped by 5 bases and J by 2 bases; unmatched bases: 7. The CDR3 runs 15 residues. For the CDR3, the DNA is TGTGCCAGCAGCATATCGGGACAGTTCACAGATACGCAGTATTTT. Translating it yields CASSISGQFTDTQYF.

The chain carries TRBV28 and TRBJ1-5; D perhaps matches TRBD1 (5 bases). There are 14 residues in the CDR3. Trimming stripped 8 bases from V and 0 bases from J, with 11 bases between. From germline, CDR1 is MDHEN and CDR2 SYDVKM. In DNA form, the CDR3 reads TGTGCCAGCGGGGGGGTAGATAGCAATCAGCCCCAGCATTTT. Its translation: CASGGVDSNQPQHF.

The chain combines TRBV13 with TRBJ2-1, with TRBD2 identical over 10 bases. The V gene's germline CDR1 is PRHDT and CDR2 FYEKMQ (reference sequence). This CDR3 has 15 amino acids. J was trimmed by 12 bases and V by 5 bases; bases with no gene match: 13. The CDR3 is CASSPRPSGGAAQFF. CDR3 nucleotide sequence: TGTGCCAGCAGCCCGCGGCCCAGCGGGGGGGCCGCGCAGTTCTTC.

CDR3 amino acids: CASKLSGGAPDTQYF. CDR3 DNA: TGCGCCAGCAAACTCAGCGGGGGGGCCCCAGATACGCAGTATTTT. The genes are TRBV10-2 and TRBJ2-3; 10 nucleotides align to TRBD2. Losses at the gene ends were 7 bases for V and 4 bases for J; bases not matched to a gene: 8. This CDR3 is 15 amino acids long. Germline CDR1 WSHSY, CDR2 SAAADI.

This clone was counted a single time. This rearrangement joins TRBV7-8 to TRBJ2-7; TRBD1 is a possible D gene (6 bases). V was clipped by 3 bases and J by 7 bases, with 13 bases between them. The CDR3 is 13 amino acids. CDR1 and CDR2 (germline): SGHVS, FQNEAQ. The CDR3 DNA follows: TGTGCCAGCAGCTTTGACAGGTCGGGAGAGCAGTACTTC. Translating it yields CASSFDRSGEQYF.

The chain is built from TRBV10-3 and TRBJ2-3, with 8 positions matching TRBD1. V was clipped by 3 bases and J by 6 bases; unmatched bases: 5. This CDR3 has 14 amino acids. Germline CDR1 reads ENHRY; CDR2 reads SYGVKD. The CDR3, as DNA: TGTGCCATCAGTGACCCGGACAGGGACGATACGCAGTATTTT. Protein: CAISDPDRDDTQYF.

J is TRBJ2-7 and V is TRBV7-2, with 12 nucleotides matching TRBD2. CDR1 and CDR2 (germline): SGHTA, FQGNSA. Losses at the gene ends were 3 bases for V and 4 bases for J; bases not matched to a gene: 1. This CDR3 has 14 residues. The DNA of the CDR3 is TGTGCCAGCAGCTTCGGACTAGCGGGGTACGAGCAGTACTTC. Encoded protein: CASSFGLAGYEQYF.

The CDR3 here is CASSQEFYASGEQYF. CDR3 nucleotides: TGCGCCAGCAGCCAAGAATTCTACGCCTCCGGGGAGCAGTACTTC. This chain uses TRBV4-3 with TRBJ2-7, with unresolved D. The CDR3 contains 15 residues. Germline V gives CDR1 LGHNA, CDR2 YSLEER. Trimming took off 0 bases at V and 7 bases at J, with 16 bases between the two ends.

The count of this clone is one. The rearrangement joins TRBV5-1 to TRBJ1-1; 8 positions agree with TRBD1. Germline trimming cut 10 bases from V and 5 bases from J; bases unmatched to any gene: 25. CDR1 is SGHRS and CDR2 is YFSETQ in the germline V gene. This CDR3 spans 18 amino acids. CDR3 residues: CASRVDRVGLIGNTEAFF. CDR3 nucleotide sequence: TGCGCCTCCCGGGTGGACAGGGTGGGACTCATCGGGAATACTGAAGCTTTCTTT.

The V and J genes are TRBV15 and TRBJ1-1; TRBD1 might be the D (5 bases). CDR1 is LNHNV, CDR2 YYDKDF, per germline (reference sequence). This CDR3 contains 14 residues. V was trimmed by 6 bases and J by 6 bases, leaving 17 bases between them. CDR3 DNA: TGTGCCACCAGTAAACTTAGGGGTTTCGCTGAAGCTTTCTTT. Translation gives CATSKLRGFAEAFF. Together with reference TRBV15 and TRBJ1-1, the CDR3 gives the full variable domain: DAMVIQNPRYQVTQFGKPVTLSCSQTLNHNVMYWYQQKSSQAPKLLFHYYDKDFNNEADTPDNFQSRRPNTSFCFLDIRSPGLGDTAMYLCATSKLRGFAEAFFGQGTRLTVV.

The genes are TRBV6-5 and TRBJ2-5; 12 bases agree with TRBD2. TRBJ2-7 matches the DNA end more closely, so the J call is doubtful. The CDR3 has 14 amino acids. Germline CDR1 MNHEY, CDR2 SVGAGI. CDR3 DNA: TGTGCCAGCAGAAGACTAGCGGGGGACTACGAGCAGTACTTC. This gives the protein CASRRLAGDYEQYF.

The CDR3 spells CASSETAIGVYSNQPQHF. The CDR3 region has the DNA TGTGCCAGCAGTGAAACTGCCATAGGGGTTTATAGCAATCAGCCCCAGCATTTT. The genes are TRBV6-1 and TRBJ1-5, with D maybe TRBD1 (5 bases). Trimming shortened V by 2 bases and J by 0 bases, and 17 bases separated the two germline ends. The germline V gene encodes CDR1 MNHNS and CDR2 SASEGT. The CDR3 runs 18 residues.

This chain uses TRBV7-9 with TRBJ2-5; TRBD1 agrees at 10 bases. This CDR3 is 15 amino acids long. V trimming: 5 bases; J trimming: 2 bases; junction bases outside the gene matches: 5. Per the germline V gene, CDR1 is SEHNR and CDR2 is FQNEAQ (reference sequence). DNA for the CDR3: TGTGCCAGCAGCCCTGACAGGGGGCGGCAAGAGACCCAGTACTTC. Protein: CASSPDRGRQETQYF.